The 18 T cell receptor beta chains below come from one sample, sequenced in a study of OX40 agonist ivuxolimab in advanced cancers. Sequencing was performed with immunoSEQ multiplex PCR; in TCRdb, only in-frame clones are kept and a portion is missing. The table lists about 22,000 clones, roughly 88% of them singletons. The sequences come from CD4+ or CD8+ T cells sorted from blood, collected in a trial of the OX40 agonist ivuxolimab. The origin of the receptors is an adult with an advanced solid tumor such as melanoma, head and neck, liver or kidney cancer.

The gene calls are TRBV11-3 and TRBJ2-1; D is undetermined. V was pared by 1 base and J by 4 bases, with 8 bases between. The germline V gene has CDR1 SGHNT and CDR2 YENEEA. The length of the CDR3 is 14 residues. CDR3 nucleotide sequence: TGTGCCAGCAGCTTAGGATCGGAGTACAATGAGCAGTTCTTC. Translation: CASSLGSEYNEQFF.

The V and J genes are TRBV5-6 and TRBJ2-7; 8 nucleotides match TRBD2. With V trimmed by 0 bases and J by 3 bases, 11 bases remained unmatched. The germline CDR1 and CDR2 sequences are SGHDT and YYEEEE. The CDR3 totals 17 residues. CDR3 amino acids: CASSLAGFTSGLYEQYF. Written as DNA, the CDR3 is TGTGCCAGCAGCTTGGCCGGCTTCACTAGCGGCCTCTACGAGCAGTACTTC. Variable domain in full (rest from reference TRBV5-6 and TRBJ2-7): DAGVTQSPTHLIKTRGQQVTLRCSPKSGHDTVSWYQQALGQGPQFIFQYYEEEERQRGNFPDRFSGHQFPNYSSELNVNALLLGDSALYLCASSLAGFTSGLYEQYFGPGTRLTVT.

V usage is TRBV27 and J usage is TRBJ2-7, with 9 bases aligning to TRBD1. Germline loops: CDR1 MNHEY, CDR2 SMNVEV (reference sequence). The CDR3 is 12 amino acids. Trimming cost V 5 bases and J 5 bases; bases outside gene matches: 1. The CDR3, as DNA: TGTGCCAGCAGTGGGACAGGGAACGAGCAGTACTTC. As protein: CASSGTGNEQYF.

V is TRBV18 and J is TRBJ2-7; D remains unclear. The V end lost 8 bases, the J end lost 3 bases, and 11 bases lay between the germline ends. Per germline, CDR1 KGHSH and CDR2 LQKENI. The CDR3 totals 12 residues. The DNA for the CDR3 is TGTGCCAGCACCACCGGATACTACGAGCAGTACTTC. The encoded protein is CASTTGYYEQYF.

The genes are TRBV5-4 and TRBJ1-2; D is possibly TRBD1 (6 bases). V was pared by 3 bases and J by 0 bases, with 15 bases between. The CDR3 covers 16 residues. CDR1 and CDR2 from the germline V gene are SGHNT and YYREEE (reference sequence). In DNA form, the CDR3 reads TGTGCCAGCAGCTGGGGAACAGGGTCCGCTAACTATGGCTACACCTTC. Translating it yields CASSWGTGSANYGYTF.

This chain links TRBV2 with TRBJ1-5; 8 bases are a match to TRBD1. Trimming at V came to 10 bases and at J to 6 bases, leaving 8 bases not matched to a gene. CDR1 SNHLY and CDR2 FYNNEI come from the germline V gene. The CDR3 has 13 amino acids. CDR3 in DNA: TGTGCCATCTCCGGGACAGGCGTTCAGCCCCAGCATTTT. This codes for CAISGTGVQPQHF.

This chain links TRBV4-1 with TRBJ2-3; tentatively, D is TRBD1 (5 bases). CDR3 length: 15 residues. CDR1 and CDR2 (germline): MGHRA, YSYEKL. The germline V and J ends were trimmed by 0 bases and 0 bases, with 7 bases remaining between them. Written as DNA, the CDR3 is TGCGCCAGCAGCCAAGAGGGGCGGAGCACAGATACGCAGTATTTT. Its protein is CASSQEGRSTDTQYF.

This clone was observed a single time. The V call is TRBV6-6, the J call TRBJ2-1; TRBD2 aligns across 11 bases. CDR1 is MNHNY and CDR2 is SVGAGI in the germline V gene (reference sequence). The CDR3 loop spans 16 amino acids. With 4 bases clipped from V and 6 bases from J, the junction kept 8 bases outside the gene matches. CDR3 sequence (DNA): TGTGCCAGCAGTTCCCCGACTAGCGGGATCCCCAATGAGCAGTTCTTC. Its protein product is CASSSPTSGIPNEQFF.

This rearrangement joins TRBV28 to TRBJ2-1, with 8 bases identical to TRBD1. The CDR3 covers 14 residues. In germline, CDR1 is MDHEN, CDR2 SYDVKM. The junction had 10 bases not matched to a gene; V was cut back by 7 bases and J by 8 bases. CDR3 sequence: CASNLDRVRDEQFF. The CDR3 DNA sequence: TGTGCCAGCAACTTGGACAGGGTCCGGGATGAGCAGTTCTTC.

The V call is TRBV5-4, the J call TRBJ1-2; D may be TRBD1 (5 bases). V lost 0 bases and J 7 bases, leaving 13 bases between the germline ends. Germline V gene sequence: CDR1 SGHNT, CDR2 YYREEE (reference sequence). The CDR3 contains 14 residues. The CDR3 protein is CASSLAQGRGGYTF. Here the CDR3 DNA reads TGTGCCAGCAGCTTGGCCCAGGGACGGGGTGGCTACACCTTC.

The V call is TRBV11-3, the J call TRBJ2-7; 7 bases match TRBD1. This CDR3 spans 13 amino acids. V shed 2 bases and J 6 bases; nucleotides not matched to a gene: 4. CDR1 and CDR2 (germline): SGHNT, YENEEA. The CDR3 nucleotides read TGTGCCAGCAGCTTATTACCAGGGGGCGAGCAGTACTTC. Protein product: CASSLLPGGEQYF. Using reference TRBV11-3 and TRBJ2-7 for the parts outside the CDR3, the full variable domain is EAGVVQSPRYKIIEKKQPVAFWCNPISGHNTLYWYLQNLGQGPELLIRYENEEAVDDSQLPKDRFSAERLKGVDSTLKIQPAELGDSAVYLCASSLLPGGEQYFGPGTRLTVT.

This clone was recorded only once. This chain uses TRBV7-3 with TRBJ1-1; a weak D match, TRBD1 (6 bases). The V end was cut by 4 bases, the J end by 0 bases, with 15 bases between. The CDR3 sequence is 16 residues long. Germline CDR1 reads SGHTA; CDR2 reads FQGTGA. CDR3 residues: CASSSTGGRVNTEAFF. For the CDR3, the DNA is TGTGCCAGCAGCTCGACCGGGGGGCGTGTGAACACTGAAGCTTTCTTT.

The genes are TRBV28 and TRBJ1-2, with TRBD1 matching 8 bases. CDR1 is MDHEN and CDR2 is SYDVKM in the germline V gene. This CDR3 region has 14 residues. J was trimmed by 0 bases and V by 4 bases; bases with no gene match: 1. The CDR3 DNA is TGTGCCAGCAGTTCGACAGGGGCTAACTATGGCTACACCTTC. It encodes CASSSTGANYGYTF.

This chain uses TRBV7-3 with TRBJ1-1; no firm D call. The V gene lost 4 bases and the J gene lost 2 bases, with 8 bases spanning the gap. Germline CDR1 SGHTA, CDR2 FQGTGA. This CDR3 is built from 13 residues. CDR3 sequence: CASSYTRNTEAFF. The CDR3 DNA follows: TGTGCCAGCAGCTACACTCGTAACACTGAAGCTTTCTTT. The entire variable domain, with the rest obtained from reference TRBV7-3 and TRBJ1-1, is as follows: GAGVSQTPSNKVTEKGKYVELRCDPISGHTALYWYRQSLGQGPEFLIYFQGTGAADDSGLPNDRFFAVRPEGSVSTLKIQRTERGDSAVYLCASSYTRNTEAFFGQGTRLTVV.

The chain combines TRBV28 with TRBJ1-1; no firm D call. Trimming took 7 bases from V and 0 from J, leaving 3 bases between them. The CDR3 runs to 11 residues. CDR1 MDHEN and CDR2 SYDVKM come from the germline V gene. In DNA, the CDR3 is TGTGCCAGCAAGGTGAACACTGAAGCTTTCTTT. Protein: CASKVNTEAFF. Filled out from reference TRBV28 and TRBJ1-1, the complete variable domain reads DVKVTQSSRYLVKRTGEKVFLECVQDMDHENMFWYRQDPGLGLRLIYFSYDVKMKEKGDIPEGYSVSREKKERFSLILESASTNQTSMYLCASKVNTEAFFGQGTRLTVV.

This rearrangement joins TRBV5-6 to TRBJ1-2; 7 nucleotides line up with TRBD1. Per germline, CDR1 SGHDT and CDR2 YYEEEE. The CDR3 consists of 15 residues. After removal of 2 bases from V and 2 bases from J, the junction contained 6 bases not matched to a gene. CDR3 protein: CASSFRGRGNYGYTF. The DNA for the CDR3 is TGTGCCAGCAGCTTTAGGGGGCGAGGGAACTATGGCTACACCTTC.

This chain joins TRBV5-4 and TRBJ1-1, with 8 positions matching TRBD1. CDR3 length equals 16 residues. Germline V CDR1 and CDR2: SGHNT, YYREEE (reference sequence). Trimming at V came to 4 bases and at J to 6 bases, leaving 14 bases not matched to a gene. CDR3 in amino acids: CASSPDRGAIIAEAFF. The CDR3 nucleotides are TGTGCCAGCAGCCCTGACAGGGGCGCGATCATCGCTGAAGCTTTCTTT.

The CDR3 loop reads CASSLGDFVDEQYF. DNA of the CDR3: TGCGCCAGCAGCTTGGGGGACTTTGTCGACGAGCAGTACTTC. V is TRBV5-1 and J is TRBJ2-7; possible D gene TRBD2, 6 bases. In germline, CDR1 is SGHRS, CDR2 YFSETQ. The CDR3 extends over 14 amino acids. Trimming cost V 0 bases and J 5 bases, with 12 bases left between them.